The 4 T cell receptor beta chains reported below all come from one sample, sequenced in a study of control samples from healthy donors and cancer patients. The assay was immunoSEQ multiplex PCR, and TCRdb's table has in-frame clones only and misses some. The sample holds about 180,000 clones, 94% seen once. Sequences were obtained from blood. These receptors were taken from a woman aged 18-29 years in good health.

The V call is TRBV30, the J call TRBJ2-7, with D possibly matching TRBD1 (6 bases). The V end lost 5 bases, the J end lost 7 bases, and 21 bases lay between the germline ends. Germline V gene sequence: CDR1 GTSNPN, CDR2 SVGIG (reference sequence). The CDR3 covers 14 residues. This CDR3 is CAWGRGRGSGEQYF. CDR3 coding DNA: TGTGCCTGGGGCCGGGGCAGGGGTTCGGGAGAGCAGTACTTC.

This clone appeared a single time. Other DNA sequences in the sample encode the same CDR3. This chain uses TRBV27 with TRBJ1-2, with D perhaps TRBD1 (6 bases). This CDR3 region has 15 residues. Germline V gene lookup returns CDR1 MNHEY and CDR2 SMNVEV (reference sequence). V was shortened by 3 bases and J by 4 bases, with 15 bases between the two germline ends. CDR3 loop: CASSFSSQGGYGYTF. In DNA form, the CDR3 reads TGTGCCAGCAGTTTTTCCTCACAGGGAGGCTATGGCTACACCTTC.

CDR3 DNA sequence: TGTGCCAGCAGTTATGGGCGGGGGGATGGCTACACCTTC. The encoded protein is CASSYGRGDGYTF. V and J are TRBV6-5 and TRBJ1-2; tentatively, D is TRBD1 (5 bases). The CDR3 consists of 13 residues. Germline V gene sequence: CDR1 MNHEY, CDR2 SVGAGI. V was trimmed by 3 bases and J by 6 bases, leaving 11 bases between them.

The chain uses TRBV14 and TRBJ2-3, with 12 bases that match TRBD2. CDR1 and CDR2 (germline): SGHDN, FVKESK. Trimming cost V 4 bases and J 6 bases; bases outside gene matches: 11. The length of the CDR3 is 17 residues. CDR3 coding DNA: TGTGCCAGCAGCCCCTTTATACGGACTAGCGGGACGGATACGCAGTATTTT. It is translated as CASSPFIRTSGTDTQYF.